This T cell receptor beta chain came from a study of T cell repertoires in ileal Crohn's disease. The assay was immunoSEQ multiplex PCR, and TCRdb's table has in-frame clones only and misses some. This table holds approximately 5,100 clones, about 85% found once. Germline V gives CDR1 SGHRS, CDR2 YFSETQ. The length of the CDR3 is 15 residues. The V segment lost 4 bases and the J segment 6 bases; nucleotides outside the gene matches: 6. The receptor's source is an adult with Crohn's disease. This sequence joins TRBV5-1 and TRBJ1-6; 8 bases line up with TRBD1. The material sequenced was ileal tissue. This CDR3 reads CASSSGQGPNSPLHF. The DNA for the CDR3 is TGCGCCAGCAGCAGCGGACAGGGCCCTAATTCACCCCTCCACTTT.